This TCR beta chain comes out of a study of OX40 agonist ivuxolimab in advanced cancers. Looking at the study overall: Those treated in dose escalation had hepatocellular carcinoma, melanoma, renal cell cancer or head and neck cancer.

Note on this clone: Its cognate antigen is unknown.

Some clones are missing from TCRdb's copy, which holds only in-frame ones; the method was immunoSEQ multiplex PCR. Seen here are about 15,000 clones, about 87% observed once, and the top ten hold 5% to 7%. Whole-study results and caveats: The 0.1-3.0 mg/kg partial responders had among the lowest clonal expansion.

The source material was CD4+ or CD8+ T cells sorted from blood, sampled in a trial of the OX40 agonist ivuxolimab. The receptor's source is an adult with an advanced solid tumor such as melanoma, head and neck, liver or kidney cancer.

The CDR3 nucleotides read TGTGCCAGCAGTGCCCACGGAAGCAATCAGCCCCAGCATTTT. It yields the protein CASSAHGSNQPQHF. The V call is TRBV25-1, the J call TRBJ1-5; no clear D. The CDR3 is made up of 14 amino acids. V was trimmed by 4 bases and J by 1 base, leaving 8 bases between them. CDR1 MGHDK and CDR2 SYGVNS come from the germline V gene.